The 12 T cell receptor beta chains presented below share a single source sample, sequenced in a study of blood T cell repertoires in COVID-19. Clones were read by immunoSEQ multiplex PCR, and TCRdb kept only the in-frame ones, dropping some. The table has about 480,000 clones, roughly 91% seen once. Sequenced material: peripheral blood. All receptors derive from a woman aged 45-60 years with COVID-19, enrolled during active disease.

This rearrangement joins TRBV6-1 to TRBJ1-5, with D perhaps TRBD1 (6 bases). Trimming cost V 6 bases and J 7 bases, with 16 bases left between them. CDR3 size: 14 residues. Germline CDR1 is MNHNS and CDR2 is SASEGT. The CDR3 spells CASRRGTKEQPQHF. CDR3 nucleotide sequence: TGTGCCAGCAGGAGGGGGACCAAGGAGCAGCCCCAGCATTTT.

The gene calls are TRBV27 and TRBJ2-3; D might be TRBD1 (6 bases). CDR1 MNHEY and CDR2 SMNVEV come from the germline V gene (reference sequence). The CDR3 loop spans 16 amino acids. V was cut by 5 bases and J by 0 bases, with 15 bases left in between. The CDR3 DNA is TGTGCCAGCAGTCCCTCAGGACAGCGAAGCACAGATACGCAGTATTTT. Residues: CASSPSGQRSTDTQYF.

V usage is TRBV6-5 and J usage is TRBJ2-2; 9 nucleotides align to TRBD1. The ends lost 5 bases at V and 5 bases at J; junction bases unmatched: 6. Per germline, CDR1 MNHEY and CDR2 SVGAGI. The CDR3 is made up of 15 amino acids. The CDR3 region is CASSPGTGRTGELFF. Here the CDR3 DNA reads TGTGCCAGCAGTCCCGGGACAGGGAGGACCGGGGAGCTGTTTTTT.

This chain joins TRBV6-1 and TRBJ1-5, with D perhaps matching TRBD1 (5 bases). Per germline, CDR1 MNHNS and CDR2 SASEGT. V dropped 2 bases and J dropped 7 bases, with 9 bases sitting between them. The CDR3 consists of 13 residues. CDR3 protein: CASSEQGWQPQHF. In DNA form, the CDR3 reads TGTGCCAGCAGTGAACAGGGTTGGCAGCCCCAGCATTTT.

V gene TRBV5-6 combines with J gene TRBJ1-2; D may be TRBD1 (5 bases). Germline assignment: CDR1 SGHDT and CDR2 YYEEEE. V was trimmed by 0 bases and J by 2 bases, leaving 8 bases between them. The CDR3 contains 14 residues. CDR3 DNA sequence: TGTGCCAGCAGCTTGGTTCGGACAAACTATGGCTACACCTTC. It translates to CASSLVRTNYGYTF. Drawing the rest from reference TRBV5-6 and TRBJ1-2, the complete variable domain is DAGVTQSPTHLIKTRGQQVTLRCSPKSGHDTVSWYQQALGQGPQFIFQYYEEEERQRGNFPDRFSGHQFPNYSSELNVNALLLGDSALYLCASSLVRTNYGYTFGSGTRLTVV.

This chain uses TRBV4-2 with TRBJ2-5; 10 bases agree with TRBD1. The germline V gene encodes CDR1 LGHNA and CDR2 YNFKEQ. The CDR3 loop spans 16 amino acids. V lost 4 bases, J lost 5 bases, and 10 bases stayed unmatched. CDR3 DNA: TGTGCCAGCAGCCCAACCGACAGGGGGCTACCCGAGACCCAGTACTTC. It specifies CASSPTDRGLPETQYF.

CDR3 sequence: CATSRDLGTQLYTDTQYF. For the CDR3, the DNA is TGTGCCACCAGCAGAGATCTTGGGACTCAGCTATACACAGATACGCAGTATTTT. V usage is TRBV15 and J usage is TRBJ2-3, with D maybe TRBD2 (6 bases). This CDR3 contains 18 residues. Trimming shortened V by 0 bases and J by 2 bases, and 18 bases separated the two germline ends. Germline V CDR1 and CDR2: LNHNV, YYDKDF (reference sequence).

The chain joins TRBV15 to TRBJ2-3, with 7 nucleotides matching TRBD2. Germline CDR1 is LNHNV and CDR2 is YYDKDF (reference sequence). CDR3 length: 16 amino acids. J lost 2 bases, V lost 0 bases, and 5 bases had no gene match. CDR3 coding DNA: TGTGCCACCAGCAGAGATGGGCGGGGGAACACAGATACGCAGTATTTT. Amino acid sequence: CATSRDGRGNTDTQYF.

The DNA for the CDR3 is TGTGCCAGCAGTCCCGGGGAGGTGGCAGGCTACACCTTC. Translation gives CASSPGEVAGYTF. The chain couples TRBV28 to TRBJ1-2; D is unclear. The V end was cut by 5 bases, the J end by 8 bases, with 15 bases between. This CDR3 region has 13 residues. Germline-derived CDR1 and CDR2 are MDHEN and SYDVKM.

This chain links TRBV19 with TRBJ1-2, with a tentative D call TRBD1 (5 bases). Germline lookup yields CDR1 LNHDA and CDR2 SQIVND (reference sequence). CDR3 length: 13 residues. Trimming shortened V by 3 bases and J by 8 bases, and 13 bases separated the two germline ends. DNA for the CDR3: TGTGCCAGTAGTATTCAAGGGGTGTTGGGCTACACCTTC. This gives the protein CASSIQGVLGYTF.

This clone was counted a single time. This chain connects TRBV4-1 to TRBJ1-2; no clear D gene. The germline gives CDR1 MGHRA, CDR2 YSYEKL. Trimming removed 4 bases from V and 0 bases from J, with 6 bases in between. The CDR3 loop spans 13 amino acids. The CDR3 nucleotides read TGCGCCAGCAGCCTAAACTCTAACTATGGCTACACCTTC. Translation gives CASSLNSNYGYTF.

V is TRBV7-9 and J is TRBJ2-7; D gene unclear. Trimming left V 0 bases short and J 5 bases short, with 11 bases between. Per germline, CDR1 SEHNR and CDR2 FQNEAQ (reference sequence). The CDR3 extends over 14 amino acids. The CDR3 sequence is CASSLAPTSNEQYF. For the CDR3, the DNA is TGTGCCAGCAGCTTAGCGCCTACGAGTAACGAGCAGTACTTC.